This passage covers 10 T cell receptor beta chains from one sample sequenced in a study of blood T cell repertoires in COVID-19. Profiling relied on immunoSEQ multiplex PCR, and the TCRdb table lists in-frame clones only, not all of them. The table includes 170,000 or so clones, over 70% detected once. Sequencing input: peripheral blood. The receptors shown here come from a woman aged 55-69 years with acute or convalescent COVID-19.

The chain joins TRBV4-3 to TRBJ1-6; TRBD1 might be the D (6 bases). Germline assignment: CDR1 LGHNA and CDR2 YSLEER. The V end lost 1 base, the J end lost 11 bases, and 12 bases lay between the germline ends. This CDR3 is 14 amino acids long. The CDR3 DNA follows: TGCGCCAGCAGCCAAGTAGGGACACCCACACCCCTCCACTTT. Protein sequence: CASSQVGTPTPLHF.

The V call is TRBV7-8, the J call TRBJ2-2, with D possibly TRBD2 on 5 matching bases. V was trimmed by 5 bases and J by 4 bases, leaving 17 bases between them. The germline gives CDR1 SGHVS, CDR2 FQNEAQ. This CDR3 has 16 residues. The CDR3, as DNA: TGTGCCAGCAGCCATCCGAGGCGGGTGGGCACCGGGGAGCTGTTTTTT. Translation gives CASSHPRRVGTGELFF.

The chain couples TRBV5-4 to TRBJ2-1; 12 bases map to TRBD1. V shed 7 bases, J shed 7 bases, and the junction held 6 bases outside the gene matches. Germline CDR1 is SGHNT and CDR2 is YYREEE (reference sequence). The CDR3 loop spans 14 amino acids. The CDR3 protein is CASRTGQGANEQFF. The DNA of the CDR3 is TGTGCCAGCCGAACGGGACAGGGGGCGAATGAGCAGTTCTTC.

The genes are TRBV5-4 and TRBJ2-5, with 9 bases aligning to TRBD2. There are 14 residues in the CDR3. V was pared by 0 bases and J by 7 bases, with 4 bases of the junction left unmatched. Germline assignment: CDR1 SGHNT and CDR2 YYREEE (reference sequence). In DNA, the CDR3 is TGTGCCAGCAGCTTGGAGGCGGGGGGGCGGACCCAGTACTTC. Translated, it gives CASSLEAGGRTQYF.

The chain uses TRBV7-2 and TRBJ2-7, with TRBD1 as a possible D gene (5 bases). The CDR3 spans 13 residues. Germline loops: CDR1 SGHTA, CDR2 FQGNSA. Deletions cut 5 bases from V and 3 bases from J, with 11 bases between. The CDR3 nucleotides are TGTGCCAGCAGCCCACAGACAGTCTACGAGCAGTACTTC. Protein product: CASSPQTVYEQYF.

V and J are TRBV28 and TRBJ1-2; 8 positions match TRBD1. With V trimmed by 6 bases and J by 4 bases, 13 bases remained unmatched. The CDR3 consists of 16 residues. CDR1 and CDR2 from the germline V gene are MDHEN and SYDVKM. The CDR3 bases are TGTGCCAGCAGACAACCCGCAGGGGGCGATAGCTATGGCTACACCTTC. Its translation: CASRQPAGGDSYGYTF.

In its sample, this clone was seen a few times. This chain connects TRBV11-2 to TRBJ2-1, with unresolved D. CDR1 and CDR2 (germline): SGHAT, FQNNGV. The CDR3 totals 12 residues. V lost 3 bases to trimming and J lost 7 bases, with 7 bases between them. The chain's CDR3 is CASSFLINEQFF. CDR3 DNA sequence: TGTGCCAGCAGCTTCCTAATTAATGAGCAGTTCTTC.

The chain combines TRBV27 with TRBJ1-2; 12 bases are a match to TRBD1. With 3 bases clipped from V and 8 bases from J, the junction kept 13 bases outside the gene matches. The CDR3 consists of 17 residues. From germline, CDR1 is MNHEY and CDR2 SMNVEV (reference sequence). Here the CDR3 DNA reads TGTGCCAGCAGTTTGACTTACCGGGACAGGGGGCGAAGAGGCTACACCTTC. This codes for CASSLTYRDRGRRGYTF.

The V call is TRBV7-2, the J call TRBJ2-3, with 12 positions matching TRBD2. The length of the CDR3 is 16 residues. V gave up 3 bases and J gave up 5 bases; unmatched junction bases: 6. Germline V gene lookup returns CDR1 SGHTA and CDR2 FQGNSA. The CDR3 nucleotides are TGTGCCAGCAGCTTGATGACTAGCGGGGGAGTAGATACGCAGTATTTT. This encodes CASSLMTSGGVDTQYF.

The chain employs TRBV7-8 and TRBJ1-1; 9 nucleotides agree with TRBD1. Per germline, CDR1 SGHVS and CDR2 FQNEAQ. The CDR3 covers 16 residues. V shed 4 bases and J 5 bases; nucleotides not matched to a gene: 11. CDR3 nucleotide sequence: TGTGCCAGCAGCTCCACTACCACAGGGGGCGAAACTGAAGCTTTCTTT. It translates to CASSSTTTGGETEAFF. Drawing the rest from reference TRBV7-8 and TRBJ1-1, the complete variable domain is GAGVSQSPRYKVAKRGQDVALRCDPISGHVSLFWYQQALGQGPEFLTYFQNEAQLDKSGLPSDRFFAERPEGSVSTLKIQRTQQEDSAVYLCASSSTTTGGETEAFFGQGTRLTVV.